These T cell receptor delta chains were read from a single sample in a study of Vδ1+ human thymocytes. TCRdb applied CATT to the multiplex PCR reads for clone calling. Among roughly 55,000 delta-chain clones listed, 15% to 20% were seen once. Sequencing was performed on Vdelta1+ gamma-delta thymocytes from the thymus. These receptors were taken from a boy less than two years old who had congenital heart surgery. Both conserved end residues are part of each CDR3. The order of the fields is V gene, CDR3 length, CDR3 protein.

v_gene: TRDV1; len: 17; CDR3aa: CALGELVTGGYTDKLIF
v_gene: TRDV1; len: 24; CDR3aa: CALGEFDRFLPTIWDPPYTDKLIF
v_gene: TRDV1; len: 24; CDR3aa: CALGIPRKGIRWRKGLSDTDKLIF
v_gene: TRDV1; len: 17; CDR3aa: CALGEQSGGWYTDKLIF
v_gene: TRDV1; len: 20; CDR3aa: CALGEPPYGIRRTYTDKLIF
v_gene: TRDV1; len: 18; CDR3aa: CALGESKTGRGWSDKLIF
v_gene: TRDV1; len: 19; CDR3aa: CALGGRPSYRSVNTDKLIF
v_gene: TRDV1; len: 15; CDR3aa: CALGPQGGYTDKLIF
v_gene: TRDV1; len: 18; CDR3aa: CALGGIGPGGPSTDKLIF
v_gene: TRDV1; len: 15; CDR3aa: CALGKLWNWGKKLIF
v_gene: TRDV1; len: 21; CDR3aa: CALGPPLRLTYLGDTDDKLIF
v_gene: TRDV1; len: 18; CDR3aa: CALGELKWGYKDTDKLIF
v_gene: TRDV1; len: 24; CDR3aa: CALGEVAFLKSGDKWMGNTDKLIF
v_gene: TRDV1; len: 15; CDR3aa: CALGCYAGYTDKLIF
v_gene: TRDV1; len: 23; CDR3aa: CALGERGYPVLGDTRGYTDKLIF
v_gene: TRDV1; len: 15; CDR3aa: CALGEPPFPPNELIF
v_gene: TRDV1; len: 21; CDR3aa: CALGEPRSDWARFLYTDKLIF
v_gene: TRDV1; len: 26; CDR3aa: CALGDRGSTAFSLLYHTGGPIDKLIF
v_gene: TRDV1; len: 22; CDR3aa: CALGEYRGGVPYPSGGADKLIF
v_gene: TRDV1; len: 21; CDR3aa: CALGVYLPTGAYWGIEDKLIF
v_gene: TRDV1; len: 17; CDR3aa: CALGGLRWGSDTDKLIF
v_gene: TRDV1; len: 18; CDR3aa: CALGEDRSSLPYTDKLIF
v_gene: TRDV1; len: 17; CDR3aa: CALGERFGSAPGDKLIF
v_gene: TRDV1; len: 20; CDR3aa: CALGDHTIFLPEMRTDKLIF
v_gene: TRDV1; len: 20; CDR3aa: CALGEGPSLYWGIRVGKLIF
v_gene: TRDV1; len: 16; CDR3aa: CALGEPLGMYTDKLIF
v_gene: TRDV1; len: 19; CDR3aa: CALGELGYLPYDTGGKLIF
v_gene: TRDV1; len: 20; CDR3aa: CALGELSRTGGWKKTDKLIF
v_gene: TRDV1; len: 17; CDR3aa: CALTLLPLSWGPDKLIF
v_gene: TRDV1; len: 19; CDR3aa: CALGRWAGIRPIYTDKLIF
v_gene: TRDV2; len: 9; CDR3aa: CSGTDKLIF
v_gene: TRDV1; len: 20; CDR3aa: CALGELDPRLGDRNTDKLIF
v_gene: TRDV1; len: 21; CDR3aa: CALGECHHRGIPWFNTDKLIF
v_gene: TRDV1; len: 16; CDR3aa: CALGHFLREWSDKLIF
v_gene: TRAV29/DV5; len: 11; CDR3aa: CAASESYKLIF
v_gene: TRDV1; len: 21; CDR3aa: CALGEILRGPSGAVYTDKLIF
v_gene: TRDV2; len: 17; CDR3aa: CACDRGGGEATTDKLIF
v_gene: TRDV1; len: 20; CDR3aa: CALGELFTPTWGKYTDKLIF
v_gene: TRDV1; len: 22; CDR3aa: CALGEPPYTRLTWGYATDKLIF
v_gene: TRDV1; len: 19; CDR3aa: CALGGLVWGFLKGTDKLIF
v_gene: TRDV1; len: 15; CDR3aa: CALGERFPSIDKLIF